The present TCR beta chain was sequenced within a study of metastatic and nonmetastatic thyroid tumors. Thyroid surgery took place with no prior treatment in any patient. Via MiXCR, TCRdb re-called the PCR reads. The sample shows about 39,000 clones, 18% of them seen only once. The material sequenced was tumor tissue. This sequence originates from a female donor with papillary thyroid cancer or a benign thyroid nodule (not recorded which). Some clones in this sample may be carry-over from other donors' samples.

The CDR3 DNA is TGCGCCAGCAGCTTGTTCGGGGAAATAACTCAAGCTTTCTTT. It codes for CASSLFGEITQAFF. This sequence joins TRBV5-1 and TRBJ1-1; D unresolved. Germline assignment: CDR1 SGHRS and CDR2 YFSETQ. The CDR3 has 14 amino acids. The ends were cut back, 1 base at V and 9 bases at J, with 16 bases in the middle.